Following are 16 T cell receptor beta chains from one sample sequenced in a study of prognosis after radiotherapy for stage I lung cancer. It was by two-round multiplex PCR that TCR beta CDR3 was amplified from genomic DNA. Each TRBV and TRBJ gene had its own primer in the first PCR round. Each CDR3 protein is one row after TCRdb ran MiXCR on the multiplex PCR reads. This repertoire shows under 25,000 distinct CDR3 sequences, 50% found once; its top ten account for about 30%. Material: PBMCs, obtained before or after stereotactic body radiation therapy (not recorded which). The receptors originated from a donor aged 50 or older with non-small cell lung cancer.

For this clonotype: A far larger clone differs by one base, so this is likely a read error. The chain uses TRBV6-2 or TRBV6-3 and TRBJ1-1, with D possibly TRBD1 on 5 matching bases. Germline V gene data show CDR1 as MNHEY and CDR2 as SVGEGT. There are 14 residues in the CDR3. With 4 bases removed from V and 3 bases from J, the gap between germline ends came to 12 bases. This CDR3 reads CASSFRGGYTEAFF. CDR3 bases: TGTGCCAGCAGTTTCCGGGGGGGGTACACTGAAGCTTTCTTT.

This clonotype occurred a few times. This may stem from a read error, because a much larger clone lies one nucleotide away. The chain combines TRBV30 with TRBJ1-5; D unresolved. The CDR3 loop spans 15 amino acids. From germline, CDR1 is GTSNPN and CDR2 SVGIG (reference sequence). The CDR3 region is CAWSLTSDDNRPQHF. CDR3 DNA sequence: TGTGCCTGGAGTTTGACGTCCGACGACAATCGGCCCCAGCATTTT.

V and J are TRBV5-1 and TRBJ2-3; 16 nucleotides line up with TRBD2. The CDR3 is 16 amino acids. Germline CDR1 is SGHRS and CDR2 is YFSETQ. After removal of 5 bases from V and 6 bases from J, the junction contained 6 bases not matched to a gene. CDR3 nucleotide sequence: TGCGCCAGCAGAACGGGGACTAGCGGGAGGGTGGATACGCAGTATTTT. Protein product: CASRTGTSGRVDTQYF.

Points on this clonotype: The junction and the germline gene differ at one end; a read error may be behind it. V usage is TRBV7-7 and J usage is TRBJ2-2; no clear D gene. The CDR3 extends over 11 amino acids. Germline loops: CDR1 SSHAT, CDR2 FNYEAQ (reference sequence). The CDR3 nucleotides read TGCGCCATCCGATCCACCGGGGAGCTGTTTTTT. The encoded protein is CAIRSTGELFF.

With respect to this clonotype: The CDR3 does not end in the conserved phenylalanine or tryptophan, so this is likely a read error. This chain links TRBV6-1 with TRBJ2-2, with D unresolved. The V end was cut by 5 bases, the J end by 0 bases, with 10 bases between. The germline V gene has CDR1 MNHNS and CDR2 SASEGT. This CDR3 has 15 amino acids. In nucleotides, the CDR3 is TGTGCCAGCAGTACCTTGGCAGCGAACACCGGGGAGCTGTTTCTT. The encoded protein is CASSTLAANTGELFL.

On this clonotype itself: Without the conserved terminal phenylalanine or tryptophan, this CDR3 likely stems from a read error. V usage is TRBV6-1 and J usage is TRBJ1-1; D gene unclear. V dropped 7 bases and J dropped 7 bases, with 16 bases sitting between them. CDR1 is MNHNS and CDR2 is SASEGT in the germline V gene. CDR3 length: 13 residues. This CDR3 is CASNLIRVGEAFL. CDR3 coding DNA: TGTGCCAGCAACCTAATACGAGTAGGTGAAGCTTTCCTT.

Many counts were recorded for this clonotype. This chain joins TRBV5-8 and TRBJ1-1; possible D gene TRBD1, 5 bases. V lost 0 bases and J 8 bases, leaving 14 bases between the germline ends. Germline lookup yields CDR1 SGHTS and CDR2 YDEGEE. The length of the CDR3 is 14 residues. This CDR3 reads CASSLVTGQKEAFF. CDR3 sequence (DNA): TGTGCCAGCAGCTTGGTAACGGGGCAGAAGGAAGCTTTCTTT.

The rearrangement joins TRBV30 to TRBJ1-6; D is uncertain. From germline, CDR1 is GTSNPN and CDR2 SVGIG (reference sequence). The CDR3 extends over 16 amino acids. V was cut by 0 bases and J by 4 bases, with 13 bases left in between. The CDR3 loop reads CAWSVGPAAYNSPLHF. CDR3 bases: TGTGCCTGGAGTGTCGGTCCGGCGGCTTATAATTCACCCCTCCACTTT.

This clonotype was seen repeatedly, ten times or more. CDR3 DNA sequence: TGCGCCAGCAGACCACTACAGGGAGGCACCGGGGAGCTGTTTTTT. Its protein is CASRPLQGGTGELFF. The chain joins TRBV5-1 to TRBJ2-2; D is tentatively TRBD1 or TRBD2 (6 bases each). The CDR3 totals 15 residues. CDR1 and CDR2 (germline): SGHRS, YFSETQ. Deletions cut 5 bases from V and 4 bases from J, with 15 bases between.

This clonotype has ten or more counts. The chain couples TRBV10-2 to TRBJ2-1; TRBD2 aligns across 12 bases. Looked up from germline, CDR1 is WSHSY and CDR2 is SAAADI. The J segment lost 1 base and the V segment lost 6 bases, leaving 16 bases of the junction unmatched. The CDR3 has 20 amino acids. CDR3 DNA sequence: TGCGCCAGCAGCCAAAGGACTAGCGGGACCGGACGGTGGTCCTACAATGAGCAGTTCTTC. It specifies CASSQRTSGTGRWSYNEQFF.

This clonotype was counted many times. CDR3 sequence: CASRPTSGRDAGELFF. The CDR3, as DNA: TGTGCCAGCAGACCGACTAGCGGGAGGGACGCCGGGGAGCTGTTTTTT. The chain has TRBV6-1 and TRBJ2-2; 14 nucleotides match TRBD2. The CDR3 covers 16 residues. The V and J ends lost 6 bases and 6 bases, in that order; junction bases with no gene match: 6. The germline CDR1 and CDR2 sequences are MNHNS and SASEGT.

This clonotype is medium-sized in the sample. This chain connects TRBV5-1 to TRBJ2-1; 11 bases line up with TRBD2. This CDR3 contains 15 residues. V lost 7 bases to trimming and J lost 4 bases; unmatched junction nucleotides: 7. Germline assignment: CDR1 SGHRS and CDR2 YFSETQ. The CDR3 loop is CASSRTSGGYNEQFF. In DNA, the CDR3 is TGCGCCAGCTCCCGAACTAGCGGGGGATACAATGAGCAGTTCTTC.

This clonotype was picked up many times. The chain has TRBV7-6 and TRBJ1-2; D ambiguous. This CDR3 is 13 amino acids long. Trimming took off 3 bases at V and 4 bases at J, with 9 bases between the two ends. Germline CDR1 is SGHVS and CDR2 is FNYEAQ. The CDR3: CASSFQEGYGYTF. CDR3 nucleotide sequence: TGTGCCAGCAGCTTCCAGGAGGGCTATGGCTACACCTTC.

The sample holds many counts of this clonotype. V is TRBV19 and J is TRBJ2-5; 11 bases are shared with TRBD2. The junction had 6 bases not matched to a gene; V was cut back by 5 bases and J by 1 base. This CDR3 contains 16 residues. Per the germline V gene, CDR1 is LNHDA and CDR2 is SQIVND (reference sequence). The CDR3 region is CASSLKTSGIQETQYF. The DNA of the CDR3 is TGTGCCAGTAGTCTAAAGACTAGCGGGATCCAAGAGACCCAGTACTTC.

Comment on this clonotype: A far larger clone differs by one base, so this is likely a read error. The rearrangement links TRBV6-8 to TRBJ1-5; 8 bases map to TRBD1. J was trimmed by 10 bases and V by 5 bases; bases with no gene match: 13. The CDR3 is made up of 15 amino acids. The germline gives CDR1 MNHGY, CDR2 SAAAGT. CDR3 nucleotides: TGTGCCAGCAGTCCCCTGCGACAGGGGACTCATCCCCAGCATTTT. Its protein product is CASSPLRQGTHPQHF.

CDR3 coding DNA: TGCGCCAGCAGCTTGGACCCCAGCTCCTCGATTCTGTTTTTT. Translating gives CASSLDPSSSILFF. The chain joins TRBV5-1 to TRBJ1-4; D remains ambiguous. Germline loops: CDR1 SGHRS, CDR2 YFSETQ. The CDR3 sequence is 14 residues long. Deletions cut 0 bases from V and 14 bases from J, with 17 bases between.